The T cell receptor (beta chain) under discussion was sequenced for a study of blood T cell repertoires in COVID-19. Study-wide context: The samples span acute and convalescent COVID-19 from the United States, Italy and Spain.

Clones were sequenced by immunoSEQ multiplex PCR, and TCRdb holds only the in-frame ones, with some missing. The table includes roughly 500,000 clones, 88% detected once. Germline CDR1 is MDHEN and CDR2 is SYDVKM. With 8 bases clipped from V and 8 bases from J, the junction kept 13 bases outside the gene matches. This CDR3 region has 15 residues. This clone has only one observation. The genes are TRBV28 and TRBJ1-2, with 11 bases lining up with TRBD1. The source of this sequence is a woman aged 40 to 49 who had recovered from COVID-19. Sequencing input: PBMCs or T cells enriched from blood (not recorded which). CDR3 in DNA: TGTGCCAGCTCCCCTCAGGACAGGGGGCTAGTGGGCTACACCTTC. It yields the protein CASSPQDRGLVGYTF.